The sequence of this T cell receptor beta chain was determined in a study of blood T cell repertoires in COVID-19. In the study overall: Sites across the United States, Italy and Spain contributed samples from acute and convalescent COVID-19.

V was trimmed by 8 bases and J by 2 bases, leaving 15 bases between them. The CDR3 covers 14 residues. The germline gives CDR1 MNHEY, CDR2 SVGAGI. Those enrolled, adults aged roughly 18 to 100 years, came from about two dozen US areas. Participants' own reports of clinical history determined their cohort assignment. In the original workflow: Reference gene primers were amplified, and this amplification served to estimate nucleated cell counts. Here immunoSEQ multiplex PCR was the method, and the copy in TCRdb shows in-frame clones only, minus some. That table gives V, J and clone size, and the DNA gave D and trimming. The table has 250,000 or so clones, more than 65% seen once.

The chain carries TRBV6-5 and TRBJ1-2, with a tentative D call TRBD1 (5 bases). Sequencing used PBMCs or T cells enriched from blood (not recorded which). The source is a man in his forties or fifties who had recovered from COVID-19. As DNA, the CDR3 is TGTGCCAGCGGCCTCCGGGGGGGAAACTATGGCTACACCTTC. Translated: CASGLRGGNYGYTF.